The rows below give T cell receptor beta chains drawn from one sample of a study of cytotoxic CD8 clonotypes in ibrutinib-treated CLL. The method was immunoSEQ multiplex PCR; TCRdb's version includes in-frame clones alone and lacks a portion of them. The table includes roughly 150,000 clones, 84% detected once. The specimen was PBMCs, collected after 24 months of ibrutinib treatment. The receptor set was obtained from a human donor with chronic lymphocytic leukemia. Both conserved end residues are part of each CDR3. The D gene is left open where the match is weak. Size values are once, few and many counts, or a class for expanded clones, and some rows have none.

d_gene	v_gene	len	abundance	j_gene	CDR3nt	CDR3aa
TRBD2	TRBV7-9	13	NA	TRBJ2-3	TGTGCCGGAACTAGCGGGAGTACAGATACGCAGTATTTT	CAGTSGSTDTQYF
TRBD2	TRBV11-3	15	NA	TRBJ2-7	TGTGCCAGCAGCCCCGGCGGGGGGGCCGCTTGGGAGCAGTACTTC	CASSPGGGAAWEQYF
TRBD1	TRBV19	14	NA	TRBJ1-5	TGTGCCAGTAGTCCCGGACAGGGGACTCAGCCCCAGCATTTT	CASSPGQGTQPQHF
NA	TRBV30	15	NA	TRBJ1-1	TGTGCCTGGAGTGTACCGTCAGGGTTGAACACTGAAGCTTTCTTT	CAWSVPSGLNTEAFF
NA	TRBV7-2	15	once	TRBJ2-2	TGTGCCAGCAGCTTATCCAGGGGGAACACCGGGGAGCTGTTTTTT	CASSLSRGNTGELFF
NA	TRBV7-2	13	NA	TRBJ2-2	TGTGCCAGCAGCCCGCACGGGACCGGGGAGCTGTTTTTT	CASSPHGTGELFF
NA	TRBV7-9	17	few	TRBJ2-4	TGTGCCAGCAGCCCGCCCCCTCGGACCACGGCCAAAAACATTCAGTACTTC	CASSPPPRTTAKNIQYF
NA	TRBV7-9	15	NA	TRBJ1-2	TGTGCCAGCAGCATTACCCACACCACGAACTATGGCTACACCTTC	CASSITHTTNYGYTF
TRBD1	TRBV7-2	14	NA	TRBJ1-2	TGTGCCAGCAGCGACAGACAGGGGACGGGTGGCTACACCTTC	CASSDRQGTGGYTF
TRBD1	TRBV4-2	16	once	TRBJ2-1	TGTGCCAGCAGCCAAGAGCAGGGGGCCCCCTACAATGAGCAGTTCTTC	CASSQEQGAPYNEQFF
NA	TRBV5-1	14	NA	TRBJ2-3	TGCGCCAGCAGCTTGGATCGGGGGACAGATACGCAGTATTTT	CASSLDRGTDTQYF
NA	TRBV6-6	11	NA	TRBJ2-2	TGTGCCAGCAAGACCAACGGGGAGCTGTTTTTT	CASKTNGELFF
NA	TRBV6-6	14	NA	TRBJ1-1	TGTGCCAGCAGTTACGGGGGGCTGAGCACTGAAGCTTTCTTT	CASSYGGLSTEAFF
TRBD2	TRBV27	17	NA	TRBJ2-5	TGTGCCAGCAGCCTATGGGGAAGCGGGAGTGACCAAGAGACCCAGTACTTC	CASSLWGSGSDQETQYF
NA	TRBV7-9	15	NA	TRBJ2-4	TGTGCCAGCAGCCCACAGGGGAGGGGGGTAAACATTCAGTACTTC	CASSPQGRGVNIQYF
NA	TRBV29-1	12	NA	TRBJ1-4	TGCAGCGTGGGGGGGCGCTGGGGAAAACTGTTTTTT	CSVGGRWGKLFF
TRBD1	TRBV5-1	21	NA	TRBJ1-3	TGCGCCAGCAGCTTGTCGATTTCCGGGACAGGGGGCGCGGGCTCTGGAAACACCATATATTTT	CASSLSISGTGGAGSGNTIYF
NA	TRBV28	14	NA	TRBJ1-4	TGTGCCAGCAGTGTACAGACAACTAATGAAAAACTGTTTTTT	CASSVQTTNEKLFF
TRBD1	TRBV5-1	13	NA	TRBJ2-7	TGCGCCAGCAGCAGAAACCAGGGGGCTATCGCCCACTTC	CASSRNQGAIAHF
NA	TRBV20-1	10	NA	TRBJ2-5	TGCAGTGCTAGTCGCCAGACCCAGTACTTC	CSASRQTQYF
NA	TRBV5-1	16	NA	TRBJ2-1	TGCGCCAGCAGCTTGGATCCGGCGGCGTCCTACAATGAGCAGTTCTTC	CASSLDPAASYNEQFF
NA	TRBV29-1	12	NA	TRBJ1-1	TGCAGCGTTGAGGCGGAGAACACTGAAGCTTTCTTT	CSVEAENTEAFF